A selection of T cell receptor beta chains follows, all from one sample in a study of blood T cell repertoires in COVID-19. The assay was immunoSEQ multiplex PCR, and TCRdb's table has in-frame clones only and misses some. The table records roughly 120,000 clones, about 89% of them present only once. The sample taken for sequencing was peripheral blood. The receptor source for this set is an older woman with acute or convalescent COVID-19. Both conserved end residues are part of each CDR3. Size values are once, few and many counts, or a class for expanded clones, and some rows have none.

size | V | CDR3
NA | TRBV11-2 | CASSLEASYEQYF
few | TRBV6-1 | CASSEAAETQYF
NA | TRBV6-1 | CASSEMAAANYNSPLHF
NA | TRBV19 | CASSLEHNTEAFF
NA | TRBV11-3 | CASSSTKASPLHF
few | TRBV7-9 | CASSLAQGTGLYEQFF
NA | TRBV21-1 | CASSSPWATSNQPQHF
NA | TRBV7-9 | CASSLWGQPDYGYTF
NA | TRBV3-1/TRBV3-2 | CASSQDLGSEQYF
NA | TRBV28 | CASRGAGYGYTF
NA | TRBV2 | CASSDPPRQPQHF
NA | TRBV5-4 | CASSSPGTGRNSPLHF
NA | TRBV28 | CASRGGGPNYNEQFF
few | TRBV9 | CASSPSGQWDSPLHF
once | TRBV4-1 | CASSQEVDQPQHF
NA | TRBV18 | CASSPGAGFLSYEQYF
NA | TRBV5-6 | CASSLQGLGQPQHF
once | TRBV27 | CASSLGLAGGPPAETQYF
NA | TRBV6-5 | CASSYLGTGYTEAFF
NA | TRBV4-1 | CASSQLGLNEKLFF
few | TRBV29-1 | CSVGTGDTEAFF
NA | TRBV5-1 | CASSPALGGTYEQYF
NA | TRBV29-1 | CSVDRGSGYTF
NA | TRBV9 | CASSVASGVWNEQFF
once | TRBV7-3 | CASSLSSQGNTGELFF
NA | TRBV5-5 | CASSLPYRGPIEQYF
once | TRBV5-4 | CASSSRGTGDDGYTF
NA | TRBV5-5 | CASSPDSPNTEAFF
NA | TRBV6-5 | CASGRTAAYEQYF
NA | TRBV30 | CAWEGQGAGEQYF
NA | TRBV24-1 | CATSVGQETQYF
few | TRBV18 | CASSPRQGIGSATEAFF
NA | TRBV28 | CASSLPGSGNTIYF
once | TRBV4-2 | CASSHQPMGQGGTEAFF
NA | TRBV4-2 | CASSIEPGTAEKLFF
NA | TRBV19 | CASSMRGEGVQPQHF
NA | TRBV19 | CASSIGGSSTGELFF
NA | TRBV6-5 | CASSPRETGMAFF
NA | TRBV6-5 | CASTLRDSSYEQYF
once | TRBV6-4 | CASRALAGGRETQYF
NA | TRBV13 | CASSQTDTQYF
NA | TRBV28 | CASNGDYGYTF
NA | TRBV2 | CASSAGPTGSTDTQYF
NA | TRBV14 | CASSQWRGSRGEETQYF
NA | TRBV7-9 | CASSPGQATEKLFF
NA | TRBV25-1 | CASSKYQGAFSEKLFF
NA | TRBV9 | CASSVGGSGGPTGELFF
NA | TRBV4-2 | CASSQGTSGTSTYF
NA | TRBV7-9 | CASSWSGGGASDTQYF
NA | TRBV28 | CASSSGSSGNTIYF
NA | TRBV24-1 | CATSDPRVRNQPQHF
NA | TRBV9 | CASSVRVAGVSGEQFF
once | TRBV6-1 | CASSEGQGYGYTF
NA | TRBV7-2 | CASSLVGTGIDTQYF